This T cell receptor beta chain is from a study of early T cells in non-severe SARS-CoV-2 infection. The TCR library protocol was used to attach unique molecular identifiers. These identifiers were attached to individual cDNA molecules. A single record per CDR3 protein comes from TCRdb applying MiXCR to the 5' RACE reads. This sample has about 60,000 distinct CDR3 sequences, with roughly 13% found just once. The J segment lost 5 bases and the V segment lost 0 bases, leaving 7 bases of the junction unmatched. Germline V gene data show CDR1 as SGHRS and CDR2 as YFSETQ. The CDR3 totals 16 residues. Input material: whole blood. V is TRBV5-1 and J is TRBJ2-5; 10 bases are shared with TRBD2. The source is an adult who was a healthcare worker with PCR-confirmed SARS-CoV-2 infection or an uninfected control (not recorded which). The CDR3 loop reads CASSLAASGSVETQYF. The CDR3 region has the DNA TGCGCCAGCAGCTTGGCGGCTAGCGGGAGCGTTGAGACCCAGTACTTC.